A selection of T cell receptor beta chains follows, all from one sample in a study of T cells in Graves' hyperthyroidism and ophthalmopathy. MiXCR was run by TCRdb on the multiplex PCR reads, yielding one entry per CDR3 protein. The table lists under 550,000 distinct CDR3 sequences, nearly 20% of them singletons. Sequenced sample: blood. These receptors all come from a man aged 40-49 years with Graves' ophthalmopathy. Each CDR3 is given with its conserved first and last residue. Fields, in order: D gene, clone size, J gene, V gene, CDR3 protein, CDR3 DNA. A D gene is named only where the DNA matches it firmly. Part of the rows lack a size; the others show once, few, many or a class for expanded clones.

D: NA
size: NA
J: TRBJ2-5
V: TRBV2
CDR3: CASSEGPRSGETQYF
DNA: TGTGCCAGCAGTGAAGGGCCCAGGAGCGGGGAGACCCAGTACTTC

D: TRBD2
size: NA
J: TRBJ2-5
V: TRBV7-2
CDR3: CASSQGTSGRGETQYF
DNA: TGCGCCAGCAGCCAAGGCACTAGCGGGAGGGGAGAGACCCAGTACTTC

D: TRBD1
size: few
J: TRBJ1-5
V: TRBV28
CDR3: CASSFRGRQPQHF
DNA: TGTGCCAGCAGTTTCAGGGGGCGTCAGCCCCAGCATTTT

D: NA
size: many
J: TRBJ2-7
V: TRBV6-1
CDR3: CASERSESYEQYF
DNA: TGTGCCAGCGAGCGGAGCGAATCCTACGAGCAGTACTTC

D: NA
size: few
J: TRBJ1-1
V: TRBV10-3
CDR3: CAIRADGARVTEAFF
DNA: TGTGCCATCAGGGCCGATGGCGCAAGGGTCACTGAAGCTTTCTTT

D: TRBD1
size: many
J: TRBJ2-7
V: TRBV6-1
CDR3: CASNPVGQGAYEQYF
DNA: TGTGCCAGCAACCCAGTCGGACAGGGTGCCTACGAGCAGTACTTC

D: TRBD2
size: few
J: TRBJ2-1
V: TRBV20-1
CDR3: CSARAGGVYNEQFF
DNA: TGCAGTGCTAGAGCTGGGGGGGTATACAATGAGCAGTTCTTC

D: TRBD2
size: few
J: TRBJ2-3
V: TRBV27
CDR3: CASSQLAGGPIRDTQYF
DNA: TGTGCCAGCAGTCAACTAGCGGGAGGGCCAATAAGGGATACGCAGTATTTT

D: NA
size: NA
J: TRBJ1-1
V: TRBV7-9
CDR3: CASSGHANTEAFF
DNA: TGTGCCAGCAGCGGCCACGCGAACACTGAAGCTTTCTTT

D: NA
size: few
J: TRBJ2-7
V: TRBV7-9
CDR3: CASSSPDFYEQYF
DNA: TGTGCCAGCAGCTCCCCGGACTTTTACGAGCAGTACTTC

D: NA
size: NA
J: TRBJ1-5
V: TRBV28
CDR3: CATLRGRGQQIQPQHF
DNA: TGTGCCACTCTACGGGGCCGCGGGCAGCAGATTCAGCCCCAGCATTTT

D: NA
size: many
J: TRBJ1-1
V: TRBV28
CDR3: CASRTANTEAFF
DNA: TGTGCCAGCAGGACGGCTAACACTGAAGCTTTCTTT

D: TRBD2
size: NA
J: TRBJ2-7
V: TRBV19
CDR3: CASSNSGGFYEQYF
DNA: TGTGCCAGTAGTAACAGCGGGGGATTTTACGAGCAGTACTTC

D: TRBD2
size: many
J: TRBJ2-1
V: TRBV7-6
CDR3: CASSGGWEGLYNEQFF
DNA: TGTGCCAGCAGCGGGGGATGGGAGGGCCTCTACAATGAGCAGTTCTTC

D: NA
size: few
J: TRBJ1-6
V: TRBV5-1
CDR3: CASSLNGLAGRDSPLHF
DNA: TGCGCCAGCAGCTTGAATGGTTTGGCAGGGAGGGATTCACCCCTCCACTTT

D: TRBD2
size: few
J: TRBJ2-5
V: TRBV20-1
CDR3: CSARAPSGSETQYF
DNA: TGCAGTGCTAGAGCCCCAAGCGGGAGCGAGACCCAGTACTTC

D: NA
size: many
J: TRBJ2-1
V: TRBV10-3
CDR3: CAISESISGGEQFF
DNA: TGTGCCATCAGTGAGTCGATTTCTGGCGGTGAGCAGTTCTTC

D: NA
size: NA
J: TRBJ1-4
V: TRBV6-1
CDR3: CASSTGGRGREKLFF
DNA: TGTGCCAGCAGCACCGGGGGACGGGGGCGTGAAAAACTGTTTTTT

D: TRBD2
size: many
J: TRBJ2-1
V: TRBV11-2
CDR3: CASSLDPSGVAQFF
DNA: TGTGCCAGCAGCTTAGATCCTAGCGGGGTAGCGCAGTTCTTC

D: TRBD2
size: many
J: TRBJ2-1
V: TRBV20-1
CDR3: CSARDPRGGYNEQFF
DNA: TGCAGTGCTAGAGATCCGCGCGGGGGGTACAATGAGCAGTTCTTC

D: NA
size: many
J: TRBJ1-6
V: TRBV30
CDR3: CAWSVRGGVSSPLHF
DNA: TGTGCCTGGAGTGTACGAGGGGGGGTTTCGTCACCCCTCCACTTT

D: NA
size: NA
J: TRBJ2-7
V: TRBV3-1
CDR3: CASSQDVEADYRNEQYF
DNA: TGTGCCAGCAGCCAAGATGTCGAGGCGGACTATCGCAACGAGCAGTACTTC

D: NA
size: NA
J: TRBJ2-1
V: TRBV7-2
CDR3: CASSEYVEGRLFF
DNA: TGTGCCAGCAGCGAGTATGTGGAGGGCCGCTTGTTCTTC

D: NA
size: many
J: TRBJ2-6
V: TRBV11-2
CDR3: CASSLAGGANVLTF
DNA: TGTGCCAGCAGCTTAGCAGGTGGGGCCAACGTCCTGACTTTC

D: NA
size: few
J: TRBJ1-4
V: TRBV5-1
CDR3: CASSGLGSGAEKLFF
DNA: TGCGCCAGCAGCGGGCTGGGATCAGGGGCTGAAAAACTGTTTTTT

D: NA
size: many
J: TRBJ2-2
V: TRBV2
CDR3: CASSLQTGELFF
DNA: TGTGCCAGCAGCCTGCAAACCGGGGAGCTGTTTTTT

D: NA
size: many
J: TRBJ2-7
V: TRBV7-6
CDR3: CASSLDPGTYEQYF
DNA: TGTGCCAGCAGCTTAGATCCAGGGACCTACGAGCAGTACTTC

D: NA
size: many
J: TRBJ2-7
V: TRBV6-1
CDR3: CASSWTENSYEQYF
DNA: TGTGCCAGCAGTTGGACGGAAAACTCATACGAGCAGTACTTC

D: NA
size: many
J: TRBJ2-2
V: TRBV30
CDR3: CAWSVAGGIGELFF
DNA: TGTGCCTGGAGTGTAGCCGGAGGGATAGGGGAGCTGTTTTTT

D: TRBD1
size: NA
J: TRBJ1-1
V: TRBV19
CDR3: CASRGQGGPEAFF
DNA: TGTGCCAGTAGGGGACAGGGCGGCCCTGAAGCTTTCTTT

D: NA
size: few
J: TRBJ2-1
V: TRBV7-9
CDR3: CASSTTAAQLYNEQFF
DNA: TGTGCCAGCAGCACCACAGCAGCCCAATTGTACAATGAGCAGTTCTTC

D: NA
size: NA
J: TRBJ2-7
V: TRBV4-1
CDR3: CASSQSSADEQYF
DNA: TGCGCCAGCAGCCAATCGTCCGCGGACGAGCAGTACTTC

D: NA
size: NA
J: TRBJ2-5
V: TRBV11-2
CDR3: CASSLDLVGPETQYF
DNA: TGTGCCAGCAGCCTAGACTTGGTTGGCCCAGAGACCCAGTACTTC

D: TRBD2
size: many
J: TRBJ2-5
V: TRBV12-3/TRBV12-4
CDR3: CASTQTSGGTSETQYF
DNA: TGTGCCAGCACCCAGACTAGCGGGGGCACCAGCGAGACCCAGTACTTC

D: TRBD2
size: few
J: TRBJ2-1
V: TRBV10-3
CDR3: CAISGGTNNEQFF
DNA: TGTGCCATCTCCGGGGGGACTAACAATGAGCAGTTCTTC

D: NA
size: NA
J: TRBJ2-3
V: TRBV19
CDR3: CASSIGGTTDTQYF
DNA: TGTGCCAGTAGTATAGGCGGGACGACAGATACGCAGTATTTT

D: NA
size: NA
J: TRBJ1-1
V: TRBV15
CDR3: CATSRGNIPDTEAFF
DNA: TGTGCCACCAGCAGAGGTAACATCCCAGACACTGAAGCTTTCTTT

D: NA
size: NA
J: TRBJ1-1
V: TRBV30
CDR3: CAYYRLNTEAFF
DNA: TGTGCCTACTACAGGTTGAACACTGAAGCTTTCTTT

D: NA
size: many
J: TRBJ1-1
V: TRBV12-3/TRBV12-4
CDR3: CASSPLGGAGAFF
DNA: TGTGCCAGCAGTCCCTTGGGGGGCGCGGGAGCTTTCTTT

D: NA
size: few
J: TRBJ2-2
V: TRBV10-1
CDR3: CASRKRNTGELFF
DNA: TGCGCCAGCCGTAAGAGGAACACCGGGGAGCTGTTTTTT

D: TRBD2
size: few
J: TRBJ2-2
V: TRBV2
CDR3: CASGVGGSGKASGELFF
DNA: TGTGCCAGCGGGGTAGGGGGTAGCGGGAAAGCGTCCGGGGAGCTGTTTTTT

D: NA
size: NA
J: TRBJ2-1
V: TRBV5-6
CDR3: CASSLKTRRDGNEQFF
DNA: TGTGCCAGCAGCTTGAAAACCCGGCGGGATGGTAATGAGCAGTTCTTC

D: TRBD1
size: many
J: TRBJ2-7
V: TRBV2
CDR3: CASSGQGRPYEQYF
DNA: TGTGCCAGCAGTGGACAGGGGAGACCCTACGAGCAGTACTTC

D: TRBD2
size: many
J: TRBJ2-1
V: TRBV28
CDR3: CASSLAGGYGNEQFF
DNA: TGTGCCAGCAGCTTAGCGGGAGGGTACGGGAATGAGCAGTTCTTC

D: TRBD2
size: few
J: TRBJ2-3
V: TRBV18
CDR3: CASSRLAGQFLLSTDTQYF
DNA: TGTGCCAGCTCGAGACTAGCGGGGCAGTTTCTCCTTAGCACAGATACGCAGTATTTT

D: TRBD2
size: few
J: TRBJ2-1
V: TRBV5-1
CDR3: CASSQLAGGGNEQFF
DNA: TGCGCCAGCAGCCAACTAGCGGGAGGGGGCAATGAGCAGTTCTTC

D: NA
size: few
J: TRBJ1-2
V: TRBV29-1
CDR3: CSVDSSSNYGYTF
DNA: TGCAGCGTAGACAGCAGTTCTAACTATGGCTACACCTTC

D: NA
size: many
J: TRBJ2-1
V: TRBV5-6
CDR3: CASSSMRRDYNEQFF
DNA: TGTGCCAGCAGCTCAATGCGCCGGGACTACAATGAGCAGTTCTTC

D: NA
size: NA
J: TRBJ1-3
V: TRBV6-5
CDR3: CASSYEVISGNTIYF
DNA: TGTGCCAGCAGTTACGAGGTTATCTCTGGAAACACCATATATTTT

D: NA
size: NA
J: TRBJ1-4
V: TRBV3-1
CDR3: CASSRNRQAQKLFF
DNA: TGTGCCAGCAGCCGGAACAGACAGGCCCAAAAACTGTTTTTT

D: NA
size: many
J: TRBJ2-3
V: TRBV2
CDR3: CASSRTSDTQYF
DNA: TGTGCCAGCAGTAGGACTTCGGATACGCAGTATTTT

D: NA
size: many
J: TRBJ1-5
V: TRBV6-2/TRBV6-3
CDR3: CASSYGAHGEPQHF
DNA: TGTGCCAGCAGTTACGGGGCCCACGGAGAGCCCCAGCATTTT

D: NA
size: NA
J: TRBJ2-5
V: TRBV10-3
CDR3: CATLRDPGETQYF
DNA: TGTGCCACCCTCCGGGACCCCGGGGAGACCCAGTACTTC